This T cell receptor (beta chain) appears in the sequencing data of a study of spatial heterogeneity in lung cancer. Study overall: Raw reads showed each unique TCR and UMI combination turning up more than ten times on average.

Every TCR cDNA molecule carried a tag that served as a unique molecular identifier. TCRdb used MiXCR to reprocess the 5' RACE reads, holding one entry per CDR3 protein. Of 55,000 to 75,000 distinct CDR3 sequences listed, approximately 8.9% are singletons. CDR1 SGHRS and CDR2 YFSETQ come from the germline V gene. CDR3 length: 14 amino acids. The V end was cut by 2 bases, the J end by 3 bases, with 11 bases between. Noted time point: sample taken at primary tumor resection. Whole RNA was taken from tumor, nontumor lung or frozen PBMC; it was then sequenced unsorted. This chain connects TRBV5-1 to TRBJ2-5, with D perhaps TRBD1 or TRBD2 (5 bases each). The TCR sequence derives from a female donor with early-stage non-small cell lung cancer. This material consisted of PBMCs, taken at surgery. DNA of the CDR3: TGCGCCAGCAGCTTTGGGGGAACCGAAGAGACCCAGTACTTC. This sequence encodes CASSFGGTEETQYF.